These T cell receptor beta chains were read from a single sample in a study of blood T cell repertoires in COVID-19. Assay used: immunoSEQ multiplex PCR; TCRdb lists only in-frame clones, some missing. The table has about 490,000 clones, 75% to 90% seen once. The sample taken for sequencing was peripheral blood. These receptors came from a human donor in a cohort sampled during active COVID-19. Both conserved end residues are part of each CDR3. The D gene is left open where the match is weak. The listing skips clone size in some rows; elsewhere it reads once, few, many or a size class.

j_gene | abundance | v_gene | d_gene | CDR3aa | CDR3nt
TRBJ1-5 | NA | TRBV28 | NA | CASSLALYSNQPQHF | TGTGCCAGCAGTTTAGCGCTTTATAGCAATCAGCCCCAGCATTTT
TRBJ2-1 | NA | TRBV5-1 | TRBD2 | CASSSSGSKPYNEQFF | TGCGCCAGCAGCTCTAGCGGGAGTAAGCCCTACAATGAGCAGTTCTTC
TRBJ1-1 | NA | TRBV18 | NA | CASSLQENTEAFF | TGTGCCAGCTCCCTACAGGAGAACACTGAAGCTTTCTTT
TRBJ2-2 | NA | TRBV11-3 | TRBD2 | CASSLGLAGGVTGELFF | TGTGCCAGCAGCCTGGGACTAGCGGGAGGTGTCACCGGGGAGCTGTTTTTT
TRBJ2-1 | NA | TRBV7-2 | TRBD2 | CASSVLAGVYNEQFF | TGTGCCAGCAGTGTTCTCGCGGGAGTGTACAATGAGCAGTTCTTC
TRBJ2-2 | NA | TRBV6-5 | NA | CASTYAGELFF | TGTGCCAGCACCTACGCCGGGGAGCTGTTTTTT
TRBJ2-3 | NA | TRBV6-5 | NA | CATGQRDTSLNTQYF | TGTGCCACCGGTCAACGGGACACCAGTTTAAATACGCAGTATTTT
TRBJ2-7 | NA | TRBV21-1 | NA | CASSIRTVGEQYF | TGTGCCAGCAGCATACGGACAGTCGGCGAGCAGTACTTC
TRBJ2-5 | NA | TRBV5-4 | NA | CASSLPGNQETQYF | TGTGCCAGCAGCTTACCAGGGAACCAAGAGACCCAGTACTTC
TRBJ2-5 | NA | TRBV24-1 | NA | CATSETGLRETQYF | TGTGCCACCAGTGAAACAGGGCTGCGAGAGACCCAGTACTTC
TRBJ2-7 | NA | TRBV3-1/TRBV3-2 | NA | CASSRTGYEQYF | TGTGCCAGCAGTCGCACCGGGTACGAGCAGTACTTC
TRBJ2-7 | NA | TRBV6-6 | TRBD1 | CASSDRASSYEQYF | TGTGCCAGCAGTGACAGGGCGAGCTCCTACGAGCAGTACTTC
TRBJ2-1 | NA | TRBV9 | NA | CASSQLADAGTGQFF | TGTGCCAGCAGCCAATTAGCCGATGCCGGGACTGGGCAGTTCTTC
TRBJ1-5 | NA | TRBV19 | TRBD1 | CASSMGQGDQPQHF | TGTGCCAGTAGTATGGGGCAGGGGGATCAGCCCCAGCATTTT
TRBJ2-7 | NA | TRBV3-1/TRBV3-2 | TRBD2 | CASSPPHRTSGTFYEQYF | TGTGCCAGCAGCCCTCCTCATCGGACTAGCGGGACCTTCTACGAGCAGTACTTC
TRBJ2-7 | once | TRBV24-1 | NA | CATSDLYGVSSYEQYF | TGTGCCACCAGTGATTTGTACGGGGTTAGCTCCTACGAGCAGTACTTC
TRBJ1-1 | NA | TRBV5-5 | NA | CASSPRGGNEAFF | TGTGCCAGCAGCCCACGGGGGGGCAATGAAGCTTTCTTT
TRBJ1-6 | NA | TRBV5-6 | NA | CASSLIVGAANSPLHF | TGTGCCAGCAGCTTGATAGTAGGGGCAGCTAATTCACCCCTCCACTTT
TRBJ1-1 | NA | TRBV5-1 | TRBD1 | CASSPVQGARAFF | TGCGCCAGCAGCCCGGTACAGGGGGCGCGAGCTTTCTTT
TRBJ1-5 | NA | TRBV18 | TRBD1 | CASSNSKDRGSQPQHF | TGTGCCAGCTCCAACTCTAAAGACAGGGGGAGTCAGCCCCAGCATTTT
TRBJ1-2 | NA | TRBV7-2 | TRBD1 | CASSLGQGAYYGYTF | TGTGCCAGCAGCCTAGGACAGGGGGCGTATTATGGCTACACCTTC
TRBJ2-5 | NA | TRBV5-1 | TRBD2 | CASSRDRLATETQYF | TGCGCCAGCAGCCGCGATAGACTAGCCACAGAGACCCAGTACTTC
TRBJ2-7 | NA | TRBV30 | TRBD2 | CAWSVRWSSGLGEQYF | TGTGCCTGGAGTGTACGATGGTCTAGCGGCCTTGGGGAGCAGTACTTC
TRBJ2-2 | NA | TRBV19 | TRBD1 | CASSGTGGNTGELFF | TGTGCCAGTAGCGGGACAGGGGGCAATACCGGGGAGCTGTTTTTT
TRBJ2-7 | NA | TRBV3-1/TRBV3-2 | NA | CASSVYGISYEQYF | TGTGCCAGCAGCGTGTACGGGATTTCCTACGAGCAGTACTTC
TRBJ2-1 | NA | TRBV9 | TRBD2 | CASSVGTAGVWGEQFF | TGTGCCAGCAGCGTAGGTACAGCGGGAGTTTGGGGTGAGCAGTTCTTC
TRBJ2-7 | NA | TRBV19 | NA | CASSMLQAAYEQYF | TGTGCCAGTAGTATGTTACAGGCAGCCTACGAGCAGTACTTC
TRBJ2-1 | NA | TRBV19 | TRBD1 | CASSVGQGAYNEQFF | TGTGCCAGTAGTGTCGGACAGGGGGCCTACAATGAGCAGTTCTTC
TRBJ1-4 | NA | TRBV25-1 | NA | CASKGDATNEKLFF | TGTGCCAGCAAGGGGGATGCAACTAATGAAAAACTGTTTTTT
TRBJ2-7 | NA | TRBV7-9 | TRBD2 | CASSLYPPSGSYEQYF | TGTGCCAGCAGCTTGTACCCGCCTAGCGGGTCCTACGAGCAGTACTTC
TRBJ1-4 | NA | TRBV28 | TRBD1 | CASGTATNSPNEKLFF | TGTGCCAGTGGGACAGCCACTAACAGCCCTAATGAAAAACTGTTTTTT
TRBJ2-3 | NA | TRBV5-8 | TRBD1 | CASSPRDRDTDTQYF | TGTGCCAGCAGCCCCCGGGACAGGGATACAGATACGCAGTATTTT
TRBJ1-4 | NA | TRBV30 | NA | CACGSTNEKLFF | TGTGCCTGCGGTTCAACTAATGAAAAACTGTTTTTT
TRBJ1-2 | NA | TRBV6-5 | NA | CASRSQQGYTF | TGTGCCAGCAGGTCCCAACAAGGCTACACCTTC
TRBJ2-3 | NA | TRBV5-1 | NA | CASSVGTAPDTQYF | TGCGCCAGCAGCGTGGGAACTGCGCCAGATACGCAGTATTTT
TRBJ1-5 | NA | TRBV28 | NA | CASSFPGYSNQPQHF | TGTGCCAGCAGTTTCCCGGGGTATAGCAATCAGCCCCAGCATTTT
TRBJ2-1 | NA | TRBV5-1 | TRBD2 | CASSFMLAGDYNEQFF | TGCGCCAGCAGCTTCATGCTAGCGGGAGATTACAATGAGCAGTTCTTC
TRBJ2-7 | NA | TRBV5-1 | NA | CASSPPGQFTHEQYF | TGCGCCAGCAGCCCGCCCGGACAGTTCACCCACGAGCAGTACTTC
TRBJ2-7 | once | TRBV4-1 | NA | CASSQQQSFSYEQYF | TGCGCCAGCAGCCAACAACAATCCTTCTCCTACGAGCAGTACTTC
TRBJ1-4 | NA | TRBV2 | NA | CASSESGFGEKLFF | TGTGCCAGCAGTGAATCGGGGTTCGGCGAAAAACTGTTTTTT
TRBJ1-1 | NA | TRBV18 | TRBD1 | CASSPPGRGLVGTEAFF | TGTGCCAGCTCACCACCGGGCAGGGGGCTTGTTGGCACTGAAGCTTTCTTT
TRBJ1-1 | NA | TRBV18 | NA | CASSPLSGGEAFF | TGTGCCAGCTCACCACTTTCTGGCGGTGAAGCTTTCTTT
TRBJ1-5 | NA | TRBV7-9 | TRBD1 | CASSLDRGAGGQPQHF | TGTGCCAGCAGCTTAGACAGGGGCGCAGGTGGTCAGCCCCAGCATTTT
TRBJ2-7 | NA | TRBV4-3 | NA | CASSRGADGLYEQYF | TGCGCCAGCAGCCGAGGCGCTGACGGGTTATACGAGCAGTACTTC
TRBJ1-6 | NA | TRBV27 | TRBD1 | CASSLYFRAGGIDSPLHF | TGTGCCAGCAGTTTGTATTTTAGGGCAGGGGGAATAGACTCACCCCTCCACTTT
TRBJ2-7 | NA | TRBV27 | NA | CASGDREHSSYEQYF | TGTGCCAGCGGAGACCGCGAACATAGCTCCTACGAGCAGTACTTC
TRBJ1-6 | NA | TRBV28 | NA | CASSWDFPNSPLHF | TGTGCCAGCAGCTGGGACTTTCCCAATTCACCCCTCCACTTT
TRBJ1-5 | few | TRBV7-9 | NA | CASSFGGLDRPQHF | TGTGCCAGCAGCTTTGGGGGACTTGATCGACCCCAGCATTTT
TRBJ1-6 | NA | TRBV18 | NA | CASSPWAPGSSYNSPLHF | TGTGCCAGCTCACCCTGGGCCCCGGGAAGCTCCTATAATTCACCCCTCCACTTT
TRBJ1-4 | NA | TRBV3-1/TRBV3-2 | TRBD1 | CASSQRQGANEKLFF | TGTGCCAGCAGCCAACGACAGGGGGCTAATGAAAAACTGTTTTTT
TRBJ1-6 | NA | TRBV3-1/TRBV3-2 | NA | CASSYRTTDYSPLHF | TGTGCCAGCAGCTACCGGACAACAGATTATTCACCCCTCCACTTT
TRBJ2-7 | NA | TRBV6-4 | TRBD1 | CASSENRGRNIYEQYF | TGTGCCAGCAGTGAAAACAGGGGTAGGAATATCTACGAGCAGTACTTC
TRBJ2-6 | NA | TRBV5-1 | TRBD1 | CASSQTGPGANVLTF | TGCGCCAGCAGCCAGACAGGGCCTGGGGCCAACGTCCTGACTTTC
TRBJ2-7 | NA | TRBV19 | NA | CASSQLAPSYEQYF | TGTGCCAGTAGTCAACTAGCCCCTTCCTACGAGCAGTACTTC
TRBJ2-3 | NA | TRBV19 | NA | CASSIPGDTDTQYF | TGTGCCAGTAGTATTCCCGGAGACACAGATACGCAGTATTTT
TRBJ2-5 | NA | TRBV3-1/TRBV3-2 | NA | CASSHRTGSRYF | TGTGCCAGCAGCCACAGAACGGGGTCTCGGTACTTC
TRBJ2-2 | NA | TRBV28 | NA | CASSLTANTGELFF | TGTGCCAGCAGTCTGACAGCGAACACCGGGGAGCTGTTTTTT